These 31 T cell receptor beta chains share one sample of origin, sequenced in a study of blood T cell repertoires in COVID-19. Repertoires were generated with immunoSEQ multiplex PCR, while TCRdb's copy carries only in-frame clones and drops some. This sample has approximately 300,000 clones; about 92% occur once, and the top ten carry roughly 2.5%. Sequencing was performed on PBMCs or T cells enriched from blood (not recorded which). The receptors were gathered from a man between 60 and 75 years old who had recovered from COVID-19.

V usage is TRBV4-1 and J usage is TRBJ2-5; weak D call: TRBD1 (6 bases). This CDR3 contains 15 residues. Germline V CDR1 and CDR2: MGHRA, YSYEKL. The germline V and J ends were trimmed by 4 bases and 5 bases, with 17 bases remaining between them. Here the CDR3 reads CASSPSTGNSETQYF. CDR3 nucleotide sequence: TGCGCCAGCAGCCCGTCCACAGGGAATTCGGAGACCCAGTACTTC.

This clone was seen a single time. The CDR3 DNA reads as TGTGCCTGGAGCGGCGGCTCCTACGAGCAGTACTTC. Translated: CAWSGGSYEQYF. The chain links TRBV30 to TRBJ2-7, with D unclear. Trimming pared 3 bases from V and 0 bases from J, leaving 6 bases between. The CDR3 is 12 residues long. Germline V gene sequence: CDR1 GTSNPN, CDR2 SVGIG (reference sequence). The variable domain in full, with the rest retrieved from reference TRBV30 and TRBJ2-7, is SQTIHQWPATLVQPVGSPLSLECTVEGTSNPNLYWYRQAAGRGLQLLFYSVGIGQISSEVPQNLSASRPQDRQFILSSKKLLLSDSGFYLCAWSGGSYEQYFGPGTRLTVT.

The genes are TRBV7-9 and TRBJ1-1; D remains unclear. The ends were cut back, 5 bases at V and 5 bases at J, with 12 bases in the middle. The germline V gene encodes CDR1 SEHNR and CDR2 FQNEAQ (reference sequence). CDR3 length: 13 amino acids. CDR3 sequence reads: CASSPSGRTEAFF. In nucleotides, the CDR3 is TGTGCCAGCAGCCCCTCCGGGAGAACTGAAGCTTTCTTT.

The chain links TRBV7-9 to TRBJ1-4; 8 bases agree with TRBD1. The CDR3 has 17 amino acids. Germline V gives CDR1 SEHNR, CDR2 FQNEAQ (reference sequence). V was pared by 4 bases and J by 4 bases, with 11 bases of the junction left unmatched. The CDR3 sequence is CASSSTGHRGGNEKLFF. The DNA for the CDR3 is TGTGCCAGCAGCTCGACAGGGCACAGGGGGGGTAATGAAAAACTGTTTTTT.

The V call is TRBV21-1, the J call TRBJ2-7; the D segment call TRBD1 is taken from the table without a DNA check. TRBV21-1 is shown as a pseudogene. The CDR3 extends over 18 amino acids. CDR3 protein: CASSKSLCRGRVDYEQYF. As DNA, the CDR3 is TGTGCCAGCAGCAAATCCCTTTGCAGGGGGCGGGTGGATTACGAGCAGTACTTC.

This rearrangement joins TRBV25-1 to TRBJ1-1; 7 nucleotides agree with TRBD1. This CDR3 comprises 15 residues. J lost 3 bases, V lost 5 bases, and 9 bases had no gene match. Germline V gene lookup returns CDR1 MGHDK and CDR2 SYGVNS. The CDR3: CASSLGGSIDTEAFF. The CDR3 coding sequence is TGTGCCAGCAGTTTAGGGGGCTCTATAGACACTGAAGCTTTCTTT.

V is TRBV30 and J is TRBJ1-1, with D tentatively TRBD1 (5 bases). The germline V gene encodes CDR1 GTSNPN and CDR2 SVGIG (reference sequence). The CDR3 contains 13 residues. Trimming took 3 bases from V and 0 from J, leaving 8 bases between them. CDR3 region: CAWSRQMNTEAFF. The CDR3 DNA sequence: TGTGCCTGGAGCCGACAGATGAACACTGAAGCTTTCTTT.

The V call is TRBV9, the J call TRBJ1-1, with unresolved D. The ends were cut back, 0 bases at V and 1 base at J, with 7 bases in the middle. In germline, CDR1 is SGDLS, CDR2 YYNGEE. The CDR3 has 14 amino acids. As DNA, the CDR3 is TGTGCCAGCAGCGTAGGCGGGCAGAACACTGAAGCTTTCTTT. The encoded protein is CASSVGGQNTEAFF.

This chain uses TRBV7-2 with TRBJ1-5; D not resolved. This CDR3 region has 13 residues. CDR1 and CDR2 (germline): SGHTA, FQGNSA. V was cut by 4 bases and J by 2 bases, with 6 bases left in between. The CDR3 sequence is CASSSPGNQPQHF. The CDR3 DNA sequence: TGTGCCAGCAGCTCCCCGGGCAATCAGCCCCAGCATTTT. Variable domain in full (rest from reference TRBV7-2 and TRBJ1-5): GAGVSQSPSNKVTEKGKDVELRCDPISGHTALYWYRQSLGQGLEFLIYFQGNSAPDKSGLPSDRFSAERTGGSVSTLTIQRTQQEDSAVYLCASSSPGNQPQHFGDGTRLSIL.

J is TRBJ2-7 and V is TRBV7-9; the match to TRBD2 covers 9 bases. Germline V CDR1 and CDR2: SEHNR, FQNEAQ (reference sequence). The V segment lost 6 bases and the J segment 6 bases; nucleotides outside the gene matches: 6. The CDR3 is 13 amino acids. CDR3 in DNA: TGTGCCAGCAGGGGAGCGGGAGGCGCCGAGCAGTACTTC. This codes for CASRGAGGAEQYF.

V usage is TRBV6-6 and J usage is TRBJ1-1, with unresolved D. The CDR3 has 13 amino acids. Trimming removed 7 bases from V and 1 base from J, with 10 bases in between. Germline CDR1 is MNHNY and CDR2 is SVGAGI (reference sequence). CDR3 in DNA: TGTGCCAGCACCATGGGAGGGAACACTGAAGCTTTCTTT. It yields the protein CASTMGGNTEAFF.

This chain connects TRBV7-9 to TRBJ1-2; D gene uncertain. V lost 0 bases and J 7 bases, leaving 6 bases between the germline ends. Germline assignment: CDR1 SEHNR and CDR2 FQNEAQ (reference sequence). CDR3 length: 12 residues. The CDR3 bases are TGTGCCAGCAGCTTAGCCGGTCGTGGCTACACCTTC. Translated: CASSLAGRGYTF. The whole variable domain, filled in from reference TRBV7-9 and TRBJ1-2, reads DTGVSQNPRHKITKRGQNVTFRCDPISEHNRLYWYRQTLGQGPEFLTYFQNEAQLEKSRLLSDRFSAERPKGSFSTLEIQRTEQGDSAMYLCASSLAGRGYTFGSGTRLTVV.

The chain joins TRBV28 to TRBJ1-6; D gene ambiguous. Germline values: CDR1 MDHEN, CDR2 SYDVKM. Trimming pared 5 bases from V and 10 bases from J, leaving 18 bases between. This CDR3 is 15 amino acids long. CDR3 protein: CASSPAPRGVSPLHF. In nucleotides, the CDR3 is TGTGCCAGCAGTCCTGCCCCTAGAGGTGTCTCACCCCTCCACTTT.

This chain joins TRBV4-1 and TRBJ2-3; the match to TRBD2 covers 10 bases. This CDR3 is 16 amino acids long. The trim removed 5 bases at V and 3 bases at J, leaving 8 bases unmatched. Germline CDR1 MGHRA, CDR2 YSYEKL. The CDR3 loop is CASSYIIAGGTDTQYF. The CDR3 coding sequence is TGCGCCAGCAGCTATATTATAGCGGGAGGTACAGATACGCAGTATTTT.

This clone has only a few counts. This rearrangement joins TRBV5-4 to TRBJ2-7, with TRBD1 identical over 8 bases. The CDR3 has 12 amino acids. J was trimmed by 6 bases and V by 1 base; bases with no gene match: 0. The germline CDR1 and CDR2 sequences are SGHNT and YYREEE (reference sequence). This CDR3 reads CASSLTGGEQYF. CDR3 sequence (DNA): TGTGCCAGCAGCTTGACAGGGGGCGAGCAGTACTTC.

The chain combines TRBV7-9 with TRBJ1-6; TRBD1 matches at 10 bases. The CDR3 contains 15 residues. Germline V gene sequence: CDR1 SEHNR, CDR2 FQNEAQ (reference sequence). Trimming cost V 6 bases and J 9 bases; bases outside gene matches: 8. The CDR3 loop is CASRPRQGALSPLHF. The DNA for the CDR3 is TGTGCCAGCAGACCTAGACAGGGGGCTCTTTCACCCCTCCACTTT.

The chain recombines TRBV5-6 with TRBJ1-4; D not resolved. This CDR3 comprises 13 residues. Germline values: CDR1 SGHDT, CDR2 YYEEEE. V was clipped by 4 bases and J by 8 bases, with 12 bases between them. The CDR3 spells CASSQVTAEKLFF. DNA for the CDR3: TGTGCCAGCAGCCAGGTCACGGCCGAAAAACTGTTTTTT.

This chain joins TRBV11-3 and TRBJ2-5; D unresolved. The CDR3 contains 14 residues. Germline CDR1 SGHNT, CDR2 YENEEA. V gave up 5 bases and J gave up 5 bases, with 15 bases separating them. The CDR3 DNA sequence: TGTGCCAGCAGCCCCCACCACTACGGGGAGACCCAGTACTTC. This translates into CASSPHHYGETQYF. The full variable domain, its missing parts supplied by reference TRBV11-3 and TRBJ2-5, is EAGVVQSPRYKIIEKKQPVAFWCNPISGHNTLYWYLQNLGQGPELLIRYENEEAVDDSQLPKDRFSAERLKGVDSTLKIQPAELGDSAVYLCASSPHHYGETQYFGPGTRLLVL.

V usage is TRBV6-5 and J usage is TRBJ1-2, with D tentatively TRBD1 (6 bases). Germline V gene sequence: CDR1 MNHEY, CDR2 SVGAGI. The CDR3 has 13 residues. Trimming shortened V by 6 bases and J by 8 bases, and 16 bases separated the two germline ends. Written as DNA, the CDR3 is TGTGCCAGCAGAATGGACAGCTCGCGCGGCTACACCTTC. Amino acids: CASRMDSSRGYTF.

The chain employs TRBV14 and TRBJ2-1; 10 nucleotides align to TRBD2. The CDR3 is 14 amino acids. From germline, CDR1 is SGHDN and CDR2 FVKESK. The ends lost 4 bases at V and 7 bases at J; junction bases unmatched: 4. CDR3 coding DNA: TGTGCCAGCAGCCGCGCTAGCGGGAGTAATGAGCAGTTCTTC. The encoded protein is CASSRASGSNEQFF.

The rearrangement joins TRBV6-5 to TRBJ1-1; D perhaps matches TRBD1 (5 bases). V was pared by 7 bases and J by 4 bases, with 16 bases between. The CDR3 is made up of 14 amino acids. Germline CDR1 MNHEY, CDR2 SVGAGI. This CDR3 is CASNPGPIGTEAFF. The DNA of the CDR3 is TGTGCCAGCAACCCAGGGCCGATTGGCACTGAAGCTTTCTTT.

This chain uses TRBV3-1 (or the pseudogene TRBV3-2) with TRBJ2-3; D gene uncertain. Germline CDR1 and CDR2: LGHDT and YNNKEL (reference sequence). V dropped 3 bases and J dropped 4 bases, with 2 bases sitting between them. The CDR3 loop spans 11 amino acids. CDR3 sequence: CASSHSDTQYF. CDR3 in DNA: TGTGCCAGCAGCCACTCAGATACGCAGTATTTT.

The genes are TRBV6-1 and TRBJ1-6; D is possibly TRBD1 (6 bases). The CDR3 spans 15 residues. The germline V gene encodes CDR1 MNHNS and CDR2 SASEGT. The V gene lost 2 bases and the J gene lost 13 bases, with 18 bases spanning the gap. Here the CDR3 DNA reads TGTGCCAGCAGTGAATTAGGGACACCGGCTTCGCCCCTCCACTTT. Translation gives CASSELGTPASPLHF.

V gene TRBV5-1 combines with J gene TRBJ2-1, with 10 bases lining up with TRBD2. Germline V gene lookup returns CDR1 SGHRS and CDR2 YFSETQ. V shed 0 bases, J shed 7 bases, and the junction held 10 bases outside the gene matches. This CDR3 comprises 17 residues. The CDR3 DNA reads TGCGCCAGCAGCTTGGCACTACTAGCGGGAAAGGATAATGAGCAGTTCTTC. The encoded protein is CASSLALLAGKDNEQFF. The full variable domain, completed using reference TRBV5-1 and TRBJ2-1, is KAGVTQTPRYLIKTRGQQVTLSCSPISGHRSVSWYQQTPGQGLQFLFEYFSETQRNKGNFPGRFSGRQFSNSRSEMNVSTLELGDSALYLCASSLALLAGKDNEQFFGPGTRLTVL.

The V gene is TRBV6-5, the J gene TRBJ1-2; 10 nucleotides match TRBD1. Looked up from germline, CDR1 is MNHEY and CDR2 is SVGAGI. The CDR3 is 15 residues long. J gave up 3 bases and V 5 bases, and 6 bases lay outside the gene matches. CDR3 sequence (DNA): TGTGCCAGCAGTCACAGGGACAGGGGTGACTATGGCTACACCTTC. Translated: CASSHRDRGDYGYTF.

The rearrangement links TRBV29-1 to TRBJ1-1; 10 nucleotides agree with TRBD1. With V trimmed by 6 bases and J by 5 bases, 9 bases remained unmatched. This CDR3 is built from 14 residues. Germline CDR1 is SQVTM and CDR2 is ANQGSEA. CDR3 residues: CSVATGGGLTEAFF. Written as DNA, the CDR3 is TGCAGCGTCGCGACAGGGGGCGGGTTAACTGAAGCTTTCTTT.

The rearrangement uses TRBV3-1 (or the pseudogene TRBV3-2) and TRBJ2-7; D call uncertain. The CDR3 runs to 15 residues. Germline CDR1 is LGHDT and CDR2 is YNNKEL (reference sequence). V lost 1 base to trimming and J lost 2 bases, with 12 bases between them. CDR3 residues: CASSQATGGPYEQYF. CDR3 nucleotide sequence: TGTGCCAGCAGCCAAGCGACCGGCGGTCCCTACGAGCAGTACTTC.

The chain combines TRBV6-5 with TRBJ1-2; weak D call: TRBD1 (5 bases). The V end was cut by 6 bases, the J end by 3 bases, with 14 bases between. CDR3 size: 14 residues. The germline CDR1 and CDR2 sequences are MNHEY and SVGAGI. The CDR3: CASSNGGFDYGYTF. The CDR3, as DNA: TGTGCCAGCAGCAACGGGGGGTTCGACTATGGCTACACCTTC.

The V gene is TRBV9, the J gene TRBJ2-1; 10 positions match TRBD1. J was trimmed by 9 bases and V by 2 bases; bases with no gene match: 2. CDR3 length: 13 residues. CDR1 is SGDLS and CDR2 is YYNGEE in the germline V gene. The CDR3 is CASSVTGGVEQFF. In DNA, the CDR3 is TGTGCCAGCAGCGTGACAGGGGGCGTTGAGCAGTTCTTC.

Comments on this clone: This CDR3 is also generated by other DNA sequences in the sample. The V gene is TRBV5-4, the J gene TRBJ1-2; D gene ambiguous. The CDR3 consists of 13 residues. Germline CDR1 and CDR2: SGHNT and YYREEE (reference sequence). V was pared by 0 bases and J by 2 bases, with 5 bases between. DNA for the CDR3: TGTGCCAGCAGCTTGGATAGAAACTATGGCTACACCTTC. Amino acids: CASSLDRNYGYTF.

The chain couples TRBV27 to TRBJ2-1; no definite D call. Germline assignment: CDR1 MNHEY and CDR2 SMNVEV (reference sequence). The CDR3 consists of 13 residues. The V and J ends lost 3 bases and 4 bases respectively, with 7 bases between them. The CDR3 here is CASSLNTYNEQFF. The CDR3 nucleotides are TGTGCCAGCAGTTTGAACACGTACAATGAGCAGTTCTTC.